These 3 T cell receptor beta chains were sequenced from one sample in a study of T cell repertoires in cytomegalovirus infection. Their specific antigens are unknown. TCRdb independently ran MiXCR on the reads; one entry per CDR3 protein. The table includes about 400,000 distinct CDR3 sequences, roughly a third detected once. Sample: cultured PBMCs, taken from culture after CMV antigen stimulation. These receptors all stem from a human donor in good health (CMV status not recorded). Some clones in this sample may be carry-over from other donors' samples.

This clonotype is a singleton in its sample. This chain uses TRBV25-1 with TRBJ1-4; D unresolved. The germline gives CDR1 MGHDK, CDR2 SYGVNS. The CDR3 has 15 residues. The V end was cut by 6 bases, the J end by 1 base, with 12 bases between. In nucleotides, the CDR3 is TGTGCCAGCAGCGCCCATGGCCAAACTAATGAAAAACTGTTTTTT. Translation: CASSAHGQTNEKLFF.

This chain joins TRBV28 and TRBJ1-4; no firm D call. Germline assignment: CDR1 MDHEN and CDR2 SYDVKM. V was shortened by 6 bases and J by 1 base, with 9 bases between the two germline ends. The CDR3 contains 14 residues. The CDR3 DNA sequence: TGTGCCAGCAGCCCTTGGCGAACTAATGAAAAACTGTTTTTT. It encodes CASSPWRTNEKLFF.

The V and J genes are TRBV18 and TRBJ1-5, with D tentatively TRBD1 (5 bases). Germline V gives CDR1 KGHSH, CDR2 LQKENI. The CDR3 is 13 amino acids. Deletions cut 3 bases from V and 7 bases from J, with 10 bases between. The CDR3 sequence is CASSPTEEQPQHF. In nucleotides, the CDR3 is TGTGCCAGCTCACCGACAGAGGAGCAGCCCCAGCATTTT.